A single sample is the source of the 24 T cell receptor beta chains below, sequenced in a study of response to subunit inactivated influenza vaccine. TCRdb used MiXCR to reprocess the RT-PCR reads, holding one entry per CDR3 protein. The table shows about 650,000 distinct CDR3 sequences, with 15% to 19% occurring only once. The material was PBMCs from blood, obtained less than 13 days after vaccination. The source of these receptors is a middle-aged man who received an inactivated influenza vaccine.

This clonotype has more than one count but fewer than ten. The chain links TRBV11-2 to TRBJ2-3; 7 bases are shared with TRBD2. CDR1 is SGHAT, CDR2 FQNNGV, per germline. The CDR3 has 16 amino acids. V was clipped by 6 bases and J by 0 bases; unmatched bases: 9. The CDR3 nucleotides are TGTGCCAGCAGTCAACGAGCGGGGATCAGCACAGATACGCAGTATTTT. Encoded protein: CASSQRAGISTDTQYF. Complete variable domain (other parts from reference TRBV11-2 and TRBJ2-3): EAGVAQSPRYKIIEKRQSVAFWCNPISGHATLYWYQQILGQGPKLLIQFQNNGVVDDSQLPKDRFSAERLKGVDSTLKIQPAKLEDSAVYLCASSQRAGISTDTQYFGPGTRLTVL.

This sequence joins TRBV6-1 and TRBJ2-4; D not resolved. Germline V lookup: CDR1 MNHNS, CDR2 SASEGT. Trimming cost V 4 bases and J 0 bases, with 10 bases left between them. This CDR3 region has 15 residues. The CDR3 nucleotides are TGTGCCAGCAGTGGTGAAAGCCTAGCCAAAAACATTCAGTACTTC. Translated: CASSGESLAKNIQYF.

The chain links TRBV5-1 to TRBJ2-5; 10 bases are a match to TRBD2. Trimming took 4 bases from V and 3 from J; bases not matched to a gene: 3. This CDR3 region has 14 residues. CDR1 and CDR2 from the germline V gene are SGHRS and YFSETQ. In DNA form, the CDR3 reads TGCGCCAGCAGCATAAGCGGGGGGGAAGAGACCCAGTACTTC. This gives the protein CASSISGGEETQYF.

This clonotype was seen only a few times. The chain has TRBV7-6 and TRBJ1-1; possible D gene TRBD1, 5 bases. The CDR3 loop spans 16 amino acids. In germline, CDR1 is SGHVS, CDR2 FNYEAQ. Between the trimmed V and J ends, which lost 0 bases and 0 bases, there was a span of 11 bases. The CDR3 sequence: CASSLAGGSMNTEAFF. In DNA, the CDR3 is TGTGCCAGCAGCTTAGCTGGGGGGAGTATGAACACTGAAGCTTTCTTT.

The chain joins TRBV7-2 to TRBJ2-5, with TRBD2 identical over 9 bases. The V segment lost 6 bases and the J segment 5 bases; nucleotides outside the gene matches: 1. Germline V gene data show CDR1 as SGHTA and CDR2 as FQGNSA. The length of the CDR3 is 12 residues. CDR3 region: CASRSGGETQYF. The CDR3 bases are TGTGCCAGCAGGAGCGGGGGGGAGACCCAGTACTTC. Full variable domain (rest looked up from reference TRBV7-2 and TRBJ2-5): GAGVSQSPSNKVTEKGKDVELRCDPISGHTALYWYRQSLGQGLEFLIYFQGNSAPDKSGLPSDRFSAERTGGSVSTLTIQRTQQEDSAVYLCASRSGGETQYFGPGTRLLVL.

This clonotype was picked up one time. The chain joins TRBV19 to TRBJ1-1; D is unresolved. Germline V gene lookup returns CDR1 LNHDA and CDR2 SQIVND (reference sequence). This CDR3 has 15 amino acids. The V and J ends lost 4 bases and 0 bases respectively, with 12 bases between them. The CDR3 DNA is TGTGCCAGTAGTACGATGGGTAAAATGAACACTGAAGCTTTCTTT. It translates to CASSTMGKMNTEAFF.

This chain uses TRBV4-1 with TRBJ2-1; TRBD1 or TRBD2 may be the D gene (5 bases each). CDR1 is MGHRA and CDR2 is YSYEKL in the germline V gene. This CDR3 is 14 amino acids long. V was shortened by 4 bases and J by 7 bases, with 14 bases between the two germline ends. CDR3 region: CASSLGGSANEQFF. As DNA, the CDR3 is TGCGCCAGCAGCCTTGGGGGATCAGCAAATGAGCAGTTCTTC.

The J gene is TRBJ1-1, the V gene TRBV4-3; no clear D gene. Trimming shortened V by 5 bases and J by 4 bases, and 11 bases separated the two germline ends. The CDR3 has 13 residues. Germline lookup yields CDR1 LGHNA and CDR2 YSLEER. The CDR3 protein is CASSVKLSTEAFF. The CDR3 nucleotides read TGCGCCAGCAGCGTAAAGTTGTCCACTGAAGCTTTCTTT.

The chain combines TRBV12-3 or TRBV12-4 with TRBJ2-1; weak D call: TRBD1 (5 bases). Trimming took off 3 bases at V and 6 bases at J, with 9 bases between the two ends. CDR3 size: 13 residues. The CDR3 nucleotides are TGTGCCAGCAGTTTGGTAGGGGCCAATGAGCAGTTCTTC. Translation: CASSLVGANEQFF.

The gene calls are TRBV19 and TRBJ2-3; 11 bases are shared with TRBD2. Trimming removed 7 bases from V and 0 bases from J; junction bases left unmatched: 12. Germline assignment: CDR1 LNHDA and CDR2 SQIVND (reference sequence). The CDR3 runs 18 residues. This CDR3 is CASTRGLADPTSTDTQYF. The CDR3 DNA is TGTGCCAGTACCAGGGGACTAGCGGACCCCACTAGCACAGATACGCAGTATTTT.

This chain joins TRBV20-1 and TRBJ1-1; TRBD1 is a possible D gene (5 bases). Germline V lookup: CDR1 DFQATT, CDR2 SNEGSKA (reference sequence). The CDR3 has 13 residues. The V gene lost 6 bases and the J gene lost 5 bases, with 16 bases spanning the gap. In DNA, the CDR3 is TGCAGTGCGCTCGGGGGGGGAGTTACTGAAGCTTTCTTT. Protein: CSALGGGVTEAFF.

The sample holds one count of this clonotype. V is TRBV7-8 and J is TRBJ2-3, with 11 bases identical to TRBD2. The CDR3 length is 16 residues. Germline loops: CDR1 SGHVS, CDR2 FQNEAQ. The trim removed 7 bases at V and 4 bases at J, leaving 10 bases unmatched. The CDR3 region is CASTETSGGFADTQYF. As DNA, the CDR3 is TGTGCCAGCACAGAAACTAGCGGGGGATTTGCAGATACGCAGTATTTT. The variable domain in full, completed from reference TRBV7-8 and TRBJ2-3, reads GAGVSQSPRYKVAKRGQDVALRCDPISGHVSLFWYQQALGQGPEFLTYFQNEAQLDKSGLPSDRFFAERPEGSVSTLKIQRTQQEDSAVYLCASTETSGGFADTQYFGPGTRLTVL.

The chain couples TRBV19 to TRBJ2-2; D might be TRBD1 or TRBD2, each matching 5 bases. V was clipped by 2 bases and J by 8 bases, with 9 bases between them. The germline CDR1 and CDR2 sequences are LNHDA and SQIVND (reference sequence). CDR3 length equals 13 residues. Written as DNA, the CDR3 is TGTGCCAGTAGTATATGGGGGAGTGGGGAGCTGTTTTTT. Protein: CASSIWGSGELFF.

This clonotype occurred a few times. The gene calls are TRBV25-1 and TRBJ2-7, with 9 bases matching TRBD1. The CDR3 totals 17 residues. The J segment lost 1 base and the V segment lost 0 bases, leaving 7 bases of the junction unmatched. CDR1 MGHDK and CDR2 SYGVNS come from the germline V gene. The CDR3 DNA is TGTGCCAGCAGTGAATATCCCCGGACAGGGGTGTCCTACGAGCAGTACTTC. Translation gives CASSEYPRTGVSYEQYF.

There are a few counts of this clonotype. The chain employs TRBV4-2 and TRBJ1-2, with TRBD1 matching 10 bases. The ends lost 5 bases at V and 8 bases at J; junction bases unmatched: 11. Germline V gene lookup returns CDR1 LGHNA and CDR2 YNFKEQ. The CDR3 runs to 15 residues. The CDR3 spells CASSGYAGTGDGYTF. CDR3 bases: TGTGCCAGCAGCGGATATGCCGGGACAGGGGACGGCTACACCTTC.

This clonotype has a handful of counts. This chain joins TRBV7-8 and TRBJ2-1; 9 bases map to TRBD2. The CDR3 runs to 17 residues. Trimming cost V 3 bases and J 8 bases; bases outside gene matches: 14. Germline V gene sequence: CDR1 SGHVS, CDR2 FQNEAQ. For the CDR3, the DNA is TGTGCCAGCAGCTTGGGGCGGGGGGGCCAAAGAAAGGATGAGCAGTTCTTC. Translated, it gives CASSLGRGGQRKDEQFF.

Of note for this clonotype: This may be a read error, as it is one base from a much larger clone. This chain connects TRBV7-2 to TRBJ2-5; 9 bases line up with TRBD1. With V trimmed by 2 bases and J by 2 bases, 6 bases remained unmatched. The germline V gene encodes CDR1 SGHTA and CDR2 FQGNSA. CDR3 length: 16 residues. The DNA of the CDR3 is TGTGCCAGCAGCTTACACCGGGACAGGGTACAAGAGACCCAGTACTTC. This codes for CASSLHRDRVQETQYF.

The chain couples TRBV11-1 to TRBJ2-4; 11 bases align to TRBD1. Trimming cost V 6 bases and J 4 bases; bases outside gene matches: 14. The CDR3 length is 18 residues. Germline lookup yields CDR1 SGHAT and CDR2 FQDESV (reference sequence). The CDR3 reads CASRDRGRVLRIKNIQYF. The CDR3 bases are TGTGCCAGCAGGGACAGGGGGCGCGTTTTACGGATTAAAAACATTCAGTACTTC.

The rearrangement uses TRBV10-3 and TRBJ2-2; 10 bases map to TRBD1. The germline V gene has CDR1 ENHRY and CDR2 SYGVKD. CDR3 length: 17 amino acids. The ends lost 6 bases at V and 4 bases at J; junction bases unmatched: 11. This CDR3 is CAISWEGQGITTGELFF. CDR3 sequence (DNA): TGTGCCATCAGCTGGGAGGGACAGGGGATTACCACCGGGGAGCTGTTTTTT.

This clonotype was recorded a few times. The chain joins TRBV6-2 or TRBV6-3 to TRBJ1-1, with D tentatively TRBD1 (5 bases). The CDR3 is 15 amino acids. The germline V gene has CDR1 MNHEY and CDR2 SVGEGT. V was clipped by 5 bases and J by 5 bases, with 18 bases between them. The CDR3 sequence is CASSARAGRGTEAFF. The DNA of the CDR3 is TGTGCCAGCAGTGCCCGAGCGGGGCGAGGGACTGAAGCTTTCTTT.

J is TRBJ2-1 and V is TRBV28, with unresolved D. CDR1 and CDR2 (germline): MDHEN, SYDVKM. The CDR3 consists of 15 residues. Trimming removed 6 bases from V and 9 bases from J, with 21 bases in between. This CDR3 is CASSSSKHLTGEQFF. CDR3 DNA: TGTGCCAGCAGCTCCTCTAAGCACCTAACCGGTGAGCAGTTCTTC.

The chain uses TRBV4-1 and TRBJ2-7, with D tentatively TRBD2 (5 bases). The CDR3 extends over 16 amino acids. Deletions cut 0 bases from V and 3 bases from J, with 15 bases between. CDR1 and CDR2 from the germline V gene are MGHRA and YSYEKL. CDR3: CASSQDFRAGGYEQYF. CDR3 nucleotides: TGCGCCAGCAGCCAAGATTTTCGGGCAGGAGGCTACGAGCAGTACTTC.

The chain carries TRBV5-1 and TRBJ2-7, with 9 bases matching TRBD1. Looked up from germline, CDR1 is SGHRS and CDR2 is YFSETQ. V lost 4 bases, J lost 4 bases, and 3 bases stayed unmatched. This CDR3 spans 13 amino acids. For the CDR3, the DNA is TGCGCCAGCAGCGCACAGGGGGCGTACGAGCAGTACTTC. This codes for CASSAQGAYEQYF.

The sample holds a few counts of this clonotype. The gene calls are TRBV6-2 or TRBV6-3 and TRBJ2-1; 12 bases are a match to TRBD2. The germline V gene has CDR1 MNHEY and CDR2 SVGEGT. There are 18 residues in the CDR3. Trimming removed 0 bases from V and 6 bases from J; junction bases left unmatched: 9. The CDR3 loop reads CASSYSIGLAGGLNEQFF. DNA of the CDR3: TGTGCCAGCAGTTACTCGATCGGGCTAGCGGGGGGGCTCAATGAGCAGTTCTTC.